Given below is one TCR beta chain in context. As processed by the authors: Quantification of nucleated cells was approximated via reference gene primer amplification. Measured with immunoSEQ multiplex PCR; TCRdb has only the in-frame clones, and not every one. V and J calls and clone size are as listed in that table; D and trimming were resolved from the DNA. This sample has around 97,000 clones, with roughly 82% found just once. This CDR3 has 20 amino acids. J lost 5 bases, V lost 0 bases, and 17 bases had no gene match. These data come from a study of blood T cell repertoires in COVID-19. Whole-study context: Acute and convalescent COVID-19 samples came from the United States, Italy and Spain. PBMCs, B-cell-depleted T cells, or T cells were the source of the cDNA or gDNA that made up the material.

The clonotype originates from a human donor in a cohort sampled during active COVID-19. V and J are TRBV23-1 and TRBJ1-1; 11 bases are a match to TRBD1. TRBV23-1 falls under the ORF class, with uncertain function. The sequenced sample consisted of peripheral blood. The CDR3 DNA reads TGCGCCAGCAGTCAATCAGGATGTCGGGGGGACAGGGGGGCCGGTACTGAAGCTTTCTTT. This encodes CASSQSGCRGDRGAGTEAFF.